These 11 T cell receptor beta chains came from one sample sequenced in a study of cytomegalovirus exposure and HLA in healthy donors. With 60 Vbeta and 13 Jbeta primers, the PCR was carried out. Sequencing used immunoSEQ multiplex PCR; TCRdb keeps in-frame clones, though not all of them. The top ten hold 2.5% to 3.5% of the sample, which has 200,000 or so clones, roughly 80% seen once. Material: PBMCs. The receptors originated from a man younger than 45 in good health and CMV-seronegative.

This clone was found once. The rearrangement uses TRBV5-1 and TRBJ2-7; 9 bases line up with TRBD1. The ends lost 0 bases at V and 0 bases at J; junction bases unmatched: 4. The CDR3 is 16 residues long. Per germline, CDR1 SGHRS and CDR2 YFSETQ. CDR3 region: CASSLGDRAFSYEQYF. The CDR3 nucleotides are TGCGCCAGCAGCTTGGGGGACAGGGCCTTCTCCTACGAGCAGTACTTC.

This chain uses TRBV28 with TRBJ2-2; tentatively, D is TRBD2 (5 bases). The CDR3 is 14 residues long. Trimming removed 7 bases at V and 4 bases at J, with 13 bases between. Germline V CDR1 and CDR2: MDHEN, SYDVKM. The CDR3 loop is CASILGAGTGELFF. DNA of the CDR3: TGTGCCAGCATCTTAGGCGCGGGCACCGGGGAGCTGTTTTTT.

The chain links TRBV7-9 to TRBJ2-2, with unresolved D. The CDR3 sequence is 13 residues long. Trimming took 9 bases from V and 1 from J, leaving 9 bases between them. The germline V gene encodes CDR1 SEHNR and CDR2 FQNEAQ (reference sequence). The CDR3 nucleotides read TGTGCCAGTGCCCGGTTGAACACCGGGGAGCTGTTTTTT. It specifies CASARLNTGELFF. The whole variable domain, filled in from reference TRBV7-9 and TRBJ2-2, reads DTGVSQNPRHKITKRGQNVTFRCDPISEHNRLYWYRQTLGQGPEFLTYFQNEAQLEKSRLLSDRFSAERPKGSFSTLEIQRTEQGDSAMYLCASARLNTGELFFGEGSRLTVL.

V and J are TRBV28 and TRBJ2-7; 7 bases fit TRBD1. The CDR3 totals 14 residues. V shed 4 bases, J shed 0 bases, and the junction held 3 bases outside the gene matches. Per germline, CDR1 MDHEN and CDR2 SYDVKM. The CDR3 is CASSSDRSSYEQYF. DNA for the CDR3: TGTGCCAGCAGTTCGGACAGGAGCTCCTACGAGCAGTACTTC. Full variable domain (remainder filled in from reference TRBV28 and TRBJ2-7): DVKVTQSSRYLVKRTGEKVFLECVQDMDHENMFWYRQDPGLGLRLIYFSYDVKMKEKGDIPEGYSVSREKKERFSLILESASTNQTSMYLCASSSDRSSYEQYFGPGTRLTVT.

The chain links TRBV9 to TRBJ2-2; 7 bases are a match to TRBD1. Germline trimming cut 7 bases from V and 0 bases from J; bases unmatched to any gene: 9. This CDR3 is 16 amino acids long. Per the germline V gene, CDR1 is SGDLS and CDR2 is YYNGEE. CDR3 in amino acids: CASGRGGFANTGELFF. The DNA for the CDR3 is TGTGCCAGCGGGAGAGGGGGCTTCGCGAACACCGGGGAGCTGTTTTTT. The complete variable domain, with remaining parts taken from reference TRBV9 and TRBJ2-2, reads DSGVTQTPKHLITATGQRVTLRCSPRSGDLSVYWYQQSLDQGLQFLIQYYNGEERAKGNILERFSAQQFPDLHSELNLSSLELGDSALYFCASGRGGFANTGELFFGEGSRLTVL.

The J gene is TRBJ1-6, the V gene TRBV4-2; 10 bases line up with TRBD1. The germline V gene has CDR1 LGHNA and CDR2 YNFKEQ. J was trimmed by 8 bases and V by 1 base; bases with no gene match: 8. The CDR3 totals 17 residues. The CDR3 nucleotides are TGTGCCAGCAGCCAAGCTTCAGGGACAGGGGCTTATTCACCCCTCCACTTT. Protein sequence: CASSQASGTGAYSPLHF.

The CDR3 sequence is CASSAPRGEYNEKLFF. The CDR3 DNA follows: TGTGCCAGCAGTGCACCCCGGGGGGAATATAATGAAAAACTGTTTTTT. The V call is TRBV28, the J call TRBJ1-4, with D possibly TRBD1 on 5 matching bases. Per germline, CDR1 MDHEN and CDR2 SYDVKM. This CDR3 comprises 16 residues. Trimming left V 5 bases short and J 4 bases short, with 17 bases between.

J is TRBJ2-1 and V is TRBV5-6; D perhaps matches TRBD2 (6 bases). The CDR3 contains 13 residues. Germline values: CDR1 SGHDT, CDR2 YYEEEE. Trimming cost V 0 bases and J 12 bases, with 13 bases left between them. Written as DNA, the CDR3 is TGTGCCAGCAGCTTGGCCGGGGGAATCAGGCAGTTCTTC. This gives the protein CASSLAGGIRQFF.

This chain connects TRBV13 to TRBJ1-2, with 9 bases identical to TRBD1. The length of the CDR3 is 16 residues. Per germline, CDR1 PRHDT and CDR2 FYEKMQ (reference sequence). V lost 6 bases, J lost 5 bases, and 13 bases stayed unmatched. CDR3 DNA sequence: TGTGCCAGCAGTCGCGCATCCGGGACAGGGTCATATGGCTACACCTTC. Its protein product is CASSRASGTGSYGYTF.

This chain uses TRBV6-1 with TRBJ2-2, with TRBD1 matching 9 bases. This CDR3 is built from 15 residues. Germline CDR1 MNHNS, CDR2 SASEGT. Trimming removed 8 bases from V and 7 bases from J; junction bases left unmatched: 11. The CDR3 protein is CASEITGGADGELFF. The CDR3 DNA follows: TGTGCCAGCGAAATTACAGGGGGCGCGGACGGGGAGCTGTTTTTT.

This chain joins TRBV5-6 and TRBJ2-5; D remains ambiguous. The germline V gene encodes CDR1 SGHDT and CDR2 YYEEEE. V lost 3 bases and J 3 bases, leaving 12 bases between the germline ends. This CDR3 has 14 residues. CDR3 loop: CASSSPFREETQYF. The CDR3 DNA follows: TGTGCCAGCAGCTCCCCGTTCCGGGAAGAGACCCAGTACTTC.